This T cell receptor (beta chain) appears in the sequencing data of a study of T cell repertoires in aging, cancer and after chemotherapy. Overall study context: Over several months to years, re-sampled healthy donor repertoires clearly shared clones. Whole-study findings and limits: Compared with age-matched healthy donors, untreated hematological or solid cancer patients showed higher blood TCR clonality. Across the chemotherapy interval, each cancer cohort showed higher median generation probability, suggesting thymic rebound.

This CDR3 region has 15 residues. Looked up from germline, CDR1 is SGHAT and CDR2 is FQDESV (reference sequence). About this clonotype: Its antigen is still unknown. With a much larger clone just one base away, this may be a read error.

Rearranged V-D-J TRB sequences were amplified with a mixed TRB-A/B primer pool. From the multiplex PCR reads, TCRdb called clonotypes with MiXCR, one entry per CDR3 protein. The sample has 9,500 to 15,000 distinct CDR3 sequences, 30% to 35% seen once; the top ten hold roughly a tenth. TCR beta rearrangements were amplified from peripheral blood genomic DNA. The sequenced sample was blood. The chain employs TRBV11-1 and TRBJ2-3; the D call may be TRBD1 or TRBD2 (6 bases each). This TCR was recovered from a human donor in good health. The donor label of this sample is uncertain. As DNA, the CDR3 is TGTGCCAGCAGCTTTGGGTCAGGGAGGACAGAAACGCAGTATTTT. This translates into CASSFGSGRTETQYF.